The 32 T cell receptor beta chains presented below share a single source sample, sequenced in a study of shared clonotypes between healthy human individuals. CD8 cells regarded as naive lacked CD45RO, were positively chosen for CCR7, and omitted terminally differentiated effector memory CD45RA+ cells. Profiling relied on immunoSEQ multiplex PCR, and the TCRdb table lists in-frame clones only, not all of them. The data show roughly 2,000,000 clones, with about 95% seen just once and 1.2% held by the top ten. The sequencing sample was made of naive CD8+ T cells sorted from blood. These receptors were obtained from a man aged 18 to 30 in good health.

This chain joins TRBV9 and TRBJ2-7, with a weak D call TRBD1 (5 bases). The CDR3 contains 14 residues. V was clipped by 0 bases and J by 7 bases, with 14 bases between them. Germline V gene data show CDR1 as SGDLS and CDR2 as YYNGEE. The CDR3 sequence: CASSVGGRAGEQYF. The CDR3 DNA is TGTGCCAGCAGCGTAGGAGGCAGGGCAGGAGAGCAGTACTTC.

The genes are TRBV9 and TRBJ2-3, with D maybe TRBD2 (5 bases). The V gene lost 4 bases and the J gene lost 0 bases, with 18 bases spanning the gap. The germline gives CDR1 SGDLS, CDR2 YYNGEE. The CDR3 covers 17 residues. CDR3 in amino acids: CASSFQREKSSTDTQYF. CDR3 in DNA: TGTGCCAGCAGCTTCCAAAGGGAGAAATCTAGCACAGATACGCAGTATTTT.

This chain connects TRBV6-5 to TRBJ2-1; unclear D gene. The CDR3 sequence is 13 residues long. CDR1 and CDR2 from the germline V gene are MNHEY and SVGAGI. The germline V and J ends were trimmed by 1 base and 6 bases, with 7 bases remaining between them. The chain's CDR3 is CASSYWQGNEQFF. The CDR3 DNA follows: TGTGCCAGCAGTTACTGGCAAGGCAATGAGCAGTTCTTC.

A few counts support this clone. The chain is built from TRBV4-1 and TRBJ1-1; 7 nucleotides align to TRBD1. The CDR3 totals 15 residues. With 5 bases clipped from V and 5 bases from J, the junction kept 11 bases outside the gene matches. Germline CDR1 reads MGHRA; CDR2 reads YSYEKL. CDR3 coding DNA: TGCGCCAGCAGCGCAAGACAGGGTGGCGGTACTGAAGCTTTCTTT. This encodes CASSARQGGGTEAFF.

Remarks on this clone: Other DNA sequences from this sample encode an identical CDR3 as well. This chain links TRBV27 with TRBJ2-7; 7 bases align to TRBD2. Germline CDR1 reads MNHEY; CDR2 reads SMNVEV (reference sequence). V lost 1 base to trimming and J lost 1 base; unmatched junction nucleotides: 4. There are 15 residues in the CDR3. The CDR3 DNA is TGTGCCAGCAGTTTATGGGGAGGGGCTTCCTACGAGCAGTACTTC. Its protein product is CASSLWGGASYEQYF.

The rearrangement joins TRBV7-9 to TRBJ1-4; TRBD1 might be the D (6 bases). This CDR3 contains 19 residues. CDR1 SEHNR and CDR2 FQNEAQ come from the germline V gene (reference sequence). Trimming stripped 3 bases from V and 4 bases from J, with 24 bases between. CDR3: CASSFGISGGRGGNEKLFF. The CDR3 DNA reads TGTGCCAGCAGCTTTGGAATTAGCGGGGGGCGCGGGGGTAATGAAAAACTGTTTTTT.

Here the CDR3 DNA reads TGCGCCAGCAGCCAAGATTTGAAGGGGACTGAAGCTTTCTTT. It yields the protein CASSQDLKGTEAFF. The V call is TRBV4-3, the J call TRBJ1-1; the D gene is possibly TRBD1 (5 bases). The length of the CDR3 is 14 residues. The germline V gene encodes CDR1 LGHNA and CDR2 YSLEER. Trimming left V 0 bases short and J 5 bases short, with 10 bases between.

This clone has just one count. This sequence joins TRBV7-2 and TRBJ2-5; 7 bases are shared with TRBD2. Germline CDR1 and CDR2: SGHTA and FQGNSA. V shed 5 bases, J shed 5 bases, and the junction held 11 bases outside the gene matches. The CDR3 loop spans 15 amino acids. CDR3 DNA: TGTGCCAGCAGCCCATCCGGGAGGCTGTGGGAGACCCAGTACTTC. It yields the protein CASSPSGRLWETQYF.

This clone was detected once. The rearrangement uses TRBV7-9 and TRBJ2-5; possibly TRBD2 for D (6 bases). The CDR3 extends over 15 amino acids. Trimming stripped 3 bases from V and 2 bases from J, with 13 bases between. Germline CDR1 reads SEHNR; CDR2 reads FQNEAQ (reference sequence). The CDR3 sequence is CASSFSLAGQETQYF. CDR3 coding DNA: TGTGCCAGCAGCTTTTCCCTCGCGGGGCAAGAGACCCAGTACTTC.

For the CDR3, the DNA is TGTGCCAGCAGCCAGGGACCTTGGGAGTACTACGAGCGAGAGCAGTACTTC. Amino acid sequence: CASSQGPWEYYEREQYF. J is TRBJ2-7 and V is TRBV5-6; possibly TRBD1 or TRBD2 for D (5 bases each). This CDR3 has 17 amino acids. Per the germline V gene, CDR1 is SGHDT and CDR2 is YYEEEE. Trimming took 4 bases from V and 7 from J, leaving 27 bases between them. The variable domain in full, with the rest retrieved from reference TRBV5-6 and TRBJ2-7, is DAGVTQSPTHLIKTRGQQVTLRCSPKSGHDTVSWYQQALGQGPQFIFQYYEEEERQRGNFPDRFSGHQFPNYSSELNVNALLLGDSALYLCASSQGPWEYYEREQYFGPGTRLTVT.

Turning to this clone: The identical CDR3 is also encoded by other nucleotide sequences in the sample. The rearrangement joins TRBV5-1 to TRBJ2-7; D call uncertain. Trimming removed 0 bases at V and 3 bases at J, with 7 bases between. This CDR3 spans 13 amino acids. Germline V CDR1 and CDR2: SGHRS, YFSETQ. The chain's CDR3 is CASSLGANYEQYF. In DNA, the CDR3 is TGCGCCAGCAGCTTGGGCGCGAACTACGAGCAGTACTTC.

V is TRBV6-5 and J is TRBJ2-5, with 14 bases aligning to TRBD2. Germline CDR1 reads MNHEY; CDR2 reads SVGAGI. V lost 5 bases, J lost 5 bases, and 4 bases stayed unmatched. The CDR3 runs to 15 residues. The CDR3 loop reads CASSATSGGAETQYF. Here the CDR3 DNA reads TGTGCCAGCAGTGCGACTAGCGGGGGGGCTGAGACCCAGTACTTC.

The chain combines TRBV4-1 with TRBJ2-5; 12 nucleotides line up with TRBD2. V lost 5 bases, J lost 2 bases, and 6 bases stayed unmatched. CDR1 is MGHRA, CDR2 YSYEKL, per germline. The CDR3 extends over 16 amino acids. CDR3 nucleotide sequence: TGCGCCAGCAGCGGAAGTCTAGCGGGGGGGCAAGAGACCCAGTACTTC. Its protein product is CASSGSLAGGQETQYF.

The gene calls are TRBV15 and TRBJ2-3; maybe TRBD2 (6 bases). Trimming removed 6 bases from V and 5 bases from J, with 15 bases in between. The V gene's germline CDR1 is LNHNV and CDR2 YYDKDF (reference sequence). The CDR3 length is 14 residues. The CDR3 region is CATSIGTGGDTQYF. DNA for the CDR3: TGTGCCACCAGTATAGGGACCGGGGGAGATACGCAGTATTTT. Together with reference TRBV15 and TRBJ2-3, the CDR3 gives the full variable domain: DAMVIQNPRYQVTQFGKPVTLSCSQTLNHNVMYWYQQKSSQAPKLLFHYYDKDFNNEADTPDNFQSRRPNTSFCFLDIRSPGLGDTAMYLCATSIGTGGDTQYFGPGTRLTVL.

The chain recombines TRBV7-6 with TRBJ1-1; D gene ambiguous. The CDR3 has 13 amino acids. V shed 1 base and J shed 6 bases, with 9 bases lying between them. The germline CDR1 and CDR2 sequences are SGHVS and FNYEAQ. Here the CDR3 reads CASSLGPQAEAFF. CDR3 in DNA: TGTGCCAGCAGCTTAGGGCCCCAGGCTGAAGCTTTCTTT.

This CDR3 is CASSLDGRSGRENEKLFF. Written as DNA, the CDR3 is TGTGCCAGCAGCTTAGATGGAAGGTCAGGGAGGGAGAATGAAAAACTGTTTTTT. The gene calls are TRBV7-9 and TRBJ1-4; tentatively, D is TRBD1 (5 bases). Trimming cost V 1 base and J 5 bases, with 20 bases left between them. CDR1 is SEHNR and CDR2 is FQNEAQ in the germline V gene (reference sequence). The CDR3 covers 18 residues.

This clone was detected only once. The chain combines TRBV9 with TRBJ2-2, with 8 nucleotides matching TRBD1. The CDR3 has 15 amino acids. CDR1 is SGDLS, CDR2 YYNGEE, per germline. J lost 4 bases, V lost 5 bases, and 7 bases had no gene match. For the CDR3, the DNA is TGTGCCAGCAGTGGTCACACAGGGGGCACCGGGGAGCTGTTTTTT. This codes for CASSGHTGGTGELFF.

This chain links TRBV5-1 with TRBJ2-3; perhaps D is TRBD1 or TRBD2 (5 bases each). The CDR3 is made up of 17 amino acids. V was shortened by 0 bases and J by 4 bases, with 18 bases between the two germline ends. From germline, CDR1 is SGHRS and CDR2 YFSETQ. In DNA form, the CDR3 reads TGCGCCAGCAGCTTGGCCCTGGGCAGGGAGCAAGCAGATACGCAGTATTTT. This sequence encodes CASSLALGREQADTQYF.

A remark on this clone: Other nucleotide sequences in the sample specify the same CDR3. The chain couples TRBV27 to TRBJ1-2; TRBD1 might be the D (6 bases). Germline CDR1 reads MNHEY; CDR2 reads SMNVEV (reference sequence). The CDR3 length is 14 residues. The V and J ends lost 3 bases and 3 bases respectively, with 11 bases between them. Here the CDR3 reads CASSLGAGHYGYTF. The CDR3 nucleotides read TGTGCCAGCAGTTTGGGGGCAGGCCACTATGGCTACACCTTC.

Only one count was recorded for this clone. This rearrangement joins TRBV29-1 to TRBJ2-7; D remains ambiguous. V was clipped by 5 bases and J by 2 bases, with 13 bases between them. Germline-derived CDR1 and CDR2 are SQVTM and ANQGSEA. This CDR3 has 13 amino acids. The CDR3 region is CSVLSSNTYEQYF. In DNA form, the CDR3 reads TGCAGCGTTCTTTCCAGCAATACCTACGAGCAGTACTTC.

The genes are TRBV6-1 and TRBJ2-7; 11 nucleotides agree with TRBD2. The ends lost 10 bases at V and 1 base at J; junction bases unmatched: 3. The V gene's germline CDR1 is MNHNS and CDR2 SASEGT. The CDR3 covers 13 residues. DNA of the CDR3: TGTGCCACACGACTAGCGGGGTCCTACGAGCAGTACTTC. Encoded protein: CATRLAGSYEQYF.

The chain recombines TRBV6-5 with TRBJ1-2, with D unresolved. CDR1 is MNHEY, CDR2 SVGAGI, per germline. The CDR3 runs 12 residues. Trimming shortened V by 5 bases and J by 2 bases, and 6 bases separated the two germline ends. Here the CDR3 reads CASSPQNYGYTF. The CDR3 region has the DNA TGTGCCAGCAGTCCACAGAACTATGGCTACACCTTC.

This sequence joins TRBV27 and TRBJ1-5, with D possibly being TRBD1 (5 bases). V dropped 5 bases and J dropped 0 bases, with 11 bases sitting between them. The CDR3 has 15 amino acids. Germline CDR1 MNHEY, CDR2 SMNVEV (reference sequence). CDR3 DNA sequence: TGTGCCAGCAGTAGGGACTTATCTAGCAATCAGCCCCAGCATTTT. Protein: CASSRDLSSNQPQHF.

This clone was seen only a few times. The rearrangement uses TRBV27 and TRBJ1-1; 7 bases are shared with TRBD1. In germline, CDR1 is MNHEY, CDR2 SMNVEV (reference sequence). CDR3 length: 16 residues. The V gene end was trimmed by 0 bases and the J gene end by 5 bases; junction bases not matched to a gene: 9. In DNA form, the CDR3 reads TGTGCCAGCAGTTTATCACCCCGACAGGGTTTAACTGAAGCTTTCTTT. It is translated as CASSLSPRQGLTEAFF.

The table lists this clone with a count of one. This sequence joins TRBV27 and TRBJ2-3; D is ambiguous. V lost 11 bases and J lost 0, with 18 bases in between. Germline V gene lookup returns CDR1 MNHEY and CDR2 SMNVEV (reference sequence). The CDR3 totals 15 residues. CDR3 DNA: TGTGCCGCAGATTGGGTTGCCTCGAGCACAGATACGCAGTATTTT. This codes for CAADWVASSTDTQYF.

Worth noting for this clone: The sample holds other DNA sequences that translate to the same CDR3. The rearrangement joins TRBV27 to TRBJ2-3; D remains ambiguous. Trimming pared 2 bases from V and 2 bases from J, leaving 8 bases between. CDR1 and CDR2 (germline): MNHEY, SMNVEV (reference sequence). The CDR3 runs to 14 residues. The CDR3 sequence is CASSLRAATDTQYF. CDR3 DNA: TGTGCCAGCAGTTTAAGGGCAGCCACAGATACGCAGTATTTT.

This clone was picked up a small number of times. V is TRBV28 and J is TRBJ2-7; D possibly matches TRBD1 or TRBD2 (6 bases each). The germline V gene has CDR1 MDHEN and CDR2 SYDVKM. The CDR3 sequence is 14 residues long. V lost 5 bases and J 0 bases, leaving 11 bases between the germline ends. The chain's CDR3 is CASSRGQSSYEQYF. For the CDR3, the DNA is TGTGCCAGCAGTCGGGGGCAGAGCTCCTACGAGCAGTACTTC.

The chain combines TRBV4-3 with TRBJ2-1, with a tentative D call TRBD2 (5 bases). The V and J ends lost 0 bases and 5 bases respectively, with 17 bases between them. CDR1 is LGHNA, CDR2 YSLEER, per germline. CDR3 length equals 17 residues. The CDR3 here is CASSQDGASGENNEQFF. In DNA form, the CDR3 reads TGCGCCAGCAGCCAAGATGGCGCCAGCGGTGAAAACAATGAGCAGTTCTTC.

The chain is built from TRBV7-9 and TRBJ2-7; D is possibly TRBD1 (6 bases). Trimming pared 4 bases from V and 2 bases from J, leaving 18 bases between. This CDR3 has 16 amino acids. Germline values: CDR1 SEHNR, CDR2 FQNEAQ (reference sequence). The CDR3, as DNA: TGTGCCAGCAGCTCGGACCTTAACAGGGTTCCCTACGAGCAGTACTTC. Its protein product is CASSSDLNRVPYEQYF.

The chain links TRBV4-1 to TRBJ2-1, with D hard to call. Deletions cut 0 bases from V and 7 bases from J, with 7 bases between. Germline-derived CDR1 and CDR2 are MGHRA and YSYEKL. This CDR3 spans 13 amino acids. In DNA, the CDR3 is TGCGCCAGCAGCCAAGATCACGGGAATGAGCAGTTCTTC. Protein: CASSQDHGNEQFF.

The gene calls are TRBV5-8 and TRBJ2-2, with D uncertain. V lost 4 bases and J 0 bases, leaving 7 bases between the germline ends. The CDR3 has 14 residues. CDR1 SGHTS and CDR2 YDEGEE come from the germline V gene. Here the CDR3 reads CASSVAPNTGELFF. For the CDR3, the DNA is TGTGCCAGCAGCGTGGCGCCGAACACCGGGGAGCTGTTTTTT. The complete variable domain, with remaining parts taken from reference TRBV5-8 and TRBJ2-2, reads EAGVTQSPTHLIKTRGQQATLRCSPISGHTSVYWYQQALGLGLQFLLWYDEGEERNRGNFPPRFSGRQFPNYSSELNVNALELEDSALYLCASSVAPNTGELFFGEGSRLTVL.

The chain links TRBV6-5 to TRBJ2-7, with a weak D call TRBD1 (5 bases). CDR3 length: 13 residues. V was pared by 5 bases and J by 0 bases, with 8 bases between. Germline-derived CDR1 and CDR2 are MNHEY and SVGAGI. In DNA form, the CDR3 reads TGTGCCAGCAGTGGACACCACTCCTACGAGCAGTACTTC. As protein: CASSGHHSYEQYF.